The 9 T cell receptor beta chains below come from one sample, sequenced in a study of blood T cell repertoires in COVID-19. Here immunoSEQ multiplex PCR was the method, and the copy in TCRdb shows in-frame clones only, minus some. The sample shows about 150,000 clones, about 83% of them seen only once. The sample comprised peripheral blood. The receptor source for this set is a woman in her sixties with COVID-19, enrolled during active disease.

The chain recombines TRBV14 with TRBJ1-6, with no clear D. V dropped 2 bases and J dropped 9 bases, with 11 bases sitting between them. In germline, CDR1 is SGHDN, CDR2 FVKESK. There are 14 residues in the CDR3. The CDR3, as DNA: TGTGCCAGCAGCCAATATCGAGGGCGTTCACCCCTCCACTTT. Translated, it gives CASSQYRGRSPLHF. Looking up the rest from reference TRBV14 and TRBJ1-6 gives the full variable domain: EAGVTQFPSHSVIEKGQTVTLRCDPISGHDNLYWYRRVMGKEIKFLLHFVKESKQDESGMPNNRFLAERTGGTYSTLKVQPAELEDSGVYFCASSQYRGRSPLHFGNGTRLTVT.

The gene calls are TRBV27 and TRBJ1-1; D uncertain. V dropped 0 bases and J dropped 2 bases, with 7 bases sitting between them. CDR1 MNHEY and CDR2 SMNVEV come from the germline V gene (reference sequence). The CDR3 consists of 14 residues. This CDR3 is CASSLSARNTEAFF. The CDR3 DNA reads as TGTGCCAGCAGTTTATCGGCCAGAAACACTGAAGCTTTCTTT.

The J gene is TRBJ1-1, the V gene TRBV18; D gene uncertain. The germline V and J ends were trimmed by 4 bases and 3 bases, with 12 bases remaining between them. The CDR3 has 14 amino acids. Germline-derived CDR1 and CDR2 are KGHSH and LQKENI. Written as DNA, the CDR3 is TGTGCCAGCTCACTATCGGGAGAGGACACTGAAGCTTTCTTT. Amino acids: CASSLSGEDTEAFF.

The chain employs TRBV11-3 and TRBJ2-7; maybe TRBD1 (5 bases). The CDR3 contains 15 residues. Looked up from germline, CDR1 is SGHNT and CDR2 is YENEEA. Trimming removed 4 bases from V and 3 bases from J, with 16 bases in between. DNA of the CDR3: TGTGCCAGCAGCTACGATACAGGTTCCCTCTACGAGCAGTACTTC. Translated, it gives CASSYDTGSLYEQYF.

The chain carries TRBV15 and TRBJ2-2; TRBD1 agrees at 9 bases. Per germline, CDR1 LNHNV and CDR2 YYDKDF (reference sequence). V was pared by 9 bases and J by 7 bases, with 6 bases of the junction left unmatched. This CDR3 contains 13 residues. In DNA, the CDR3 is TGTGCCACGGGGACAGGGTCCCACGGGGAGCTGTTTTTT. The encoded protein is CATGTGSHGELFF.

V gene TRBV9 combines with J gene TRBJ2-5; 9 bases agree with TRBD2. Germline loops: CDR1 SGDLS, CDR2 YYNGEE. The V and J ends lost 0 bases and 5 bases, in that order; junction bases with no gene match: 17. This CDR3 region has 19 residues. CDR3 residues: CASSVEVVAGVPCFETQYF. The CDR3 region has the DNA TGTGCCAGCAGCGTAGAGGTCGTAGCGGGAGTCCCCTGTTTTGAGACCCAGTACTTC.

The chain links TRBV9 to TRBJ2-2; a weak D match, TRBD1 (5 bases). Germline V gene lookup returns CDR1 SGDLS and CDR2 YYNGEE. Trimming stripped 3 bases from V and 2 bases from J, with 20 bases between. CDR3 size: 18 residues. In DNA form, the CDR3 reads TGTGCCAGCAGCGGTGGGGCTCCGGCAGGCGTTAACACCGGGGAGCTGTTTTTT. Translating gives CASSGGAPAGVNTGELFF.

V and J are TRBV7-9 and TRBJ1-5, with D uncertain. Germline lookup yields CDR1 SEHNR and CDR2 FQNEAQ (reference sequence). This CDR3 has 13 amino acids. V was pared by 7 bases and J by 2 bases, with 9 bases between. The CDR3 coding sequence is TGTGCCAGCAATTCGGCGGGCAATCAGCCCCAGCATTTT. It translates to CASNSAGNQPQHF.

The genes are TRBV25-1 and TRBJ1-2, with D unresolved. The germline CDR1 and CDR2 sequences are MGHDK and SYGVNS. The CDR3 has 11 residues. V gave up 1 base and J gave up 9 bases, with 6 bases separating them. The CDR3 nucleotides are TGTGCCAGCAGTGAATTGAGTAGCTACACCTTC. It codes for CASSELSSYTF.